This TCR beta chain was identified during a study of blood T cell repertoires in COVID-19. In the study overall: The United States, Italy and Spain were the sources of the acute and convalescent COVID-19 samples. In each case, the material was cDNA or gDNA derived from T cells, B-cell-depleted T cells, or PBMCs.

Original processing notes: Amplification from reference gene primers served as the basis for estimated nucleated cell counts. Clones were read by immunoSEQ multiplex PCR, and TCRdb kept only the in-frame ones, dropping some. Clone size and V and J calls were adopted from that table, with D and trimming inferred from the DNA. The sample carries about 210,000 clones, approximately 80% recorded once. Seattle participants joined during active infection and were tracked over time. Germline V gene lookup returns CDR1 SEHNR and CDR2 FQNEAQ (reference sequence). CDR3 length: 12 amino acids. Between the trimmed V and J ends, which lost 3 bases and 5 bases, there was a span of 5 bases.

The J gene is TRBJ1-5, the V gene TRBV7-9; D gene uncertain. What was sequenced was peripheral blood. The receptor's source is a man aged 55 to 70 with COVID-19, enrolled during active disease. The CDR3 sequence is CASSFSDQPQHF. The CDR3 DNA sequence: TGTGCCAGCAGCTTCTCGGATCAGCCCCAGCATTTT.